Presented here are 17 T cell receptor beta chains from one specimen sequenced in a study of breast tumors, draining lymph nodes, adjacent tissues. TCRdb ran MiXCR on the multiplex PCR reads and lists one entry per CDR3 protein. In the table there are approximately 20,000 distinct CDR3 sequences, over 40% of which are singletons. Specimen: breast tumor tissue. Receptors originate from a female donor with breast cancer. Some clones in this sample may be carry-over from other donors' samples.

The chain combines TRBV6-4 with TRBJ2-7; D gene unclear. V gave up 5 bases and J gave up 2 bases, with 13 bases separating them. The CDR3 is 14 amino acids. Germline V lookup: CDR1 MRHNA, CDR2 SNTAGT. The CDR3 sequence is CASSQSTQAYEQYF. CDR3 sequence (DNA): TGTGCCAGCAGTCAGTCGACTCAGGCCTACGAGCAGTACTTC.

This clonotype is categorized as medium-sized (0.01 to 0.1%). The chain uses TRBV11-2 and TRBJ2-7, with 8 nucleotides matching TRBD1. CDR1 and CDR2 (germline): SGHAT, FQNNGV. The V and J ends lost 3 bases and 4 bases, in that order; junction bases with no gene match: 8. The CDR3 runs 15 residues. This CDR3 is CASSLGQGARYEQYF. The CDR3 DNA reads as TGTGCCAGCAGCTTGGGTCAGGGGGCGAGGTACGAGCAGTACTTC.

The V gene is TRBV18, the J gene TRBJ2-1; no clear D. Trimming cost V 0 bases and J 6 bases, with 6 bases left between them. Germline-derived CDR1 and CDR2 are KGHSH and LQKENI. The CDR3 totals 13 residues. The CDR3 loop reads CASSPPSINEQFF. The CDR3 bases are TGTGCCAGCTCACCACCGTCTATCAATGAGCAGTTCTTC.

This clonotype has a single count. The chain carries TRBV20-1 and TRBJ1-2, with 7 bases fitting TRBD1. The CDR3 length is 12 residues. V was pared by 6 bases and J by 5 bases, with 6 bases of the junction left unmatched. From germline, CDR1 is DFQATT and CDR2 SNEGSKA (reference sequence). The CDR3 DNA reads TGCAGTGCACCCGACAGGGTATATGGCTACACCTTC. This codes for CSAPDRVYGYTF.

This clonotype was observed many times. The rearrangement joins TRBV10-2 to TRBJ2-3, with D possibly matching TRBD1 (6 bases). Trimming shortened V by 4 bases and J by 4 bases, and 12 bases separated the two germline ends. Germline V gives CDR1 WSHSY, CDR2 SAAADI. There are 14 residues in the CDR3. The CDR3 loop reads CASSVQGSPDTQYF. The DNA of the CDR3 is TGCGCCAGCAGTGTTCAGGGGAGCCCAGATACGCAGTATTTT.

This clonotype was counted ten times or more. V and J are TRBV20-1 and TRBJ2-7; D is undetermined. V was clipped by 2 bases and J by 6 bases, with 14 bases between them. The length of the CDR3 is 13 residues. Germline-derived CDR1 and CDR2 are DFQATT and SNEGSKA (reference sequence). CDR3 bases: TGCAGTGCTAGAAGTCCCAGCATTGGCGAGCAGTACTTC. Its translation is CSARSPSIGEQYF.

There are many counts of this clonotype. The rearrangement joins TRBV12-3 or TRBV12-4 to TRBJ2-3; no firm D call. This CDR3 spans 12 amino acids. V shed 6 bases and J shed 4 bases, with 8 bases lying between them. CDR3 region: CASSYLADTQYF. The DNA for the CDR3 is TGTGCCAGCAGCTACCTAGCAGATACGCAGTATTTT.

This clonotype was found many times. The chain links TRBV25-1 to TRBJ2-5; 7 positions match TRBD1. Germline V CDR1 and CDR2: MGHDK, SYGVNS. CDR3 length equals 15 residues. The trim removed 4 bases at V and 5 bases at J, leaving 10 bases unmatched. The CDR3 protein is CASSATQGFGETQYF. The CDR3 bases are TGTGCCAGCAGTGCCACACAGGGGTTTGGCGAGACCCAGTACTTC.

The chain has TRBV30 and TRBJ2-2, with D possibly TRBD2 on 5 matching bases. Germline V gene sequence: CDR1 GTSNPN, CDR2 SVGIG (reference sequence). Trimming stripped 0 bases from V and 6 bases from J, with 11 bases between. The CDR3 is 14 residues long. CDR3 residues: CAWSVHLEAGELFF. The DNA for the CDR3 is TGTGCCTGGAGTGTACACCTGGAGGCCGGGGAGCTGTTTTTT.

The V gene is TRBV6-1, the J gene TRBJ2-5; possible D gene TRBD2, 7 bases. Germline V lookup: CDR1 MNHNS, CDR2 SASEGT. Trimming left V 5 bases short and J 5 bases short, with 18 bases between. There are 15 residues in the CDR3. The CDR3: CASSHLGGAWETQYF. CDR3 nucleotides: TGTGCCAGCAGTCATTTAGGGGGGGCGTGGGAGACCCAGTACTTC.

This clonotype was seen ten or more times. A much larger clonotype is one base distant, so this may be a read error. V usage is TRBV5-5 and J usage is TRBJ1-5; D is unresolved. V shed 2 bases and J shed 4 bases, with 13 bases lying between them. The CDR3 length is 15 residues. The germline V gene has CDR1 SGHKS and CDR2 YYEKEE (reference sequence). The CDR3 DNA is TGTGCCAGCAGCTTTACATCGGCCCGTAATCAGCCCCAGCATTTT. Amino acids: CASSFTSARNQPQHF.

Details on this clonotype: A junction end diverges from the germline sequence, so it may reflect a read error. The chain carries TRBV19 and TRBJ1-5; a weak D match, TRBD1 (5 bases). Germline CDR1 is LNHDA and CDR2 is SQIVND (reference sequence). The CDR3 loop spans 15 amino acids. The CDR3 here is CASSIGARDFQPQHF. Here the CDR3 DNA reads TGTGCCAGCAGTATTGGGGCGAGGGACTTTCAGCCCCAGCATTTT.

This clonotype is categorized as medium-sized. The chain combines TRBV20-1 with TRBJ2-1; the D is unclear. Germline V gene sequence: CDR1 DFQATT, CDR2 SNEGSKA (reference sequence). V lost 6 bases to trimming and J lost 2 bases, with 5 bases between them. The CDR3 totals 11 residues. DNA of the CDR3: TGCAGTGCCCCGGCCTACAATGAGCAGTTCTTC. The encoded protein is CSAPAYNEQFF.

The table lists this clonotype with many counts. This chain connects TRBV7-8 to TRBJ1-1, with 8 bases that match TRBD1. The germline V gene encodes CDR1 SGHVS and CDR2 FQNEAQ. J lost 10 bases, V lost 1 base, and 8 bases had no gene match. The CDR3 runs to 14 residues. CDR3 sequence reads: CASSLVQGGGGAFF. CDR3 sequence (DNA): TGTGCCAGCAGCTTAGTACAGGGGGGCGGGGGAGCTTTCTTT.

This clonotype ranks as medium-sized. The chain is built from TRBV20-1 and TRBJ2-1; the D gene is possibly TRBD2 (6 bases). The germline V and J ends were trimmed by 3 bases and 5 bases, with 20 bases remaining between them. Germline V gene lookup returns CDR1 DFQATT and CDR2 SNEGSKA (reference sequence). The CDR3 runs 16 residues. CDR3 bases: TGCAGTGCTAGTCGTAATGCGGGACGCCCCAACAATGAGCAGTTCTTC. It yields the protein CSASRNAGRPNNEQFF.

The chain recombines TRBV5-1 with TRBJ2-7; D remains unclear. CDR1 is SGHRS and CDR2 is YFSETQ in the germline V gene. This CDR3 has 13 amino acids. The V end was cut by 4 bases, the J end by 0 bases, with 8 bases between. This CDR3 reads CASSLDFSYEQYF. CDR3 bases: TGCGCCAGCAGCCTTGACTTCTCCTACGAGCAGTACTTC.

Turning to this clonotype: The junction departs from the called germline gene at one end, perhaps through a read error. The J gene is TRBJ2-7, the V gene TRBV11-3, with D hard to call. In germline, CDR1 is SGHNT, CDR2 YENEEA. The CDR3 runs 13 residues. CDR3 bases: TGTGCCAGCAGAGAAGGGTCGACCCACGAACAGTACTTC. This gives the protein CASREGSTHEQYF.